This is a list of T cell receptor beta chains from one sample in a study of OX40 agonist ivuxolimab in advanced cancers. Repertoires were generated with immunoSEQ multiplex PCR, while TCRdb's copy carries only in-frame clones and drops some. The sample consists of some 100,000 clones, about 91% of them appearing once. Sequences were derived from CD4+ or CD8+ T cells sorted from blood, sampled in a trial of the OX40 agonist ivuxolimab. The receptors shown here come from an adult with an advanced solid tumor such as melanoma, head and neck, liver or kidney cancer. Each CDR3 is given with its conserved first and last residue. D genes are given only for firm matches. Rows may omit the clone size; those that give it use once, few, many or a size class.

d_gene: TRBD1
abundance: -
j_gene: TRBJ1-1
v_gene: TRBV6-4
CDR3nt: TGTGCCAGCAGTGCCAATGACAGGGGGCGCGGGAACACTGAAGCTTTCTTT
CDR3aa: CASSANDRGRGNTEAFF

d_gene: -
abundance: -
j_gene: TRBJ2-5
v_gene: TRBV19
CDR3nt: TGTGCCAGTAGTATAGGGGGGGGGCTGGAGACCCAGTACTTC
CDR3aa: CASSIGGGLETQYF

d_gene: TRBD1
abundance: -
j_gene: TRBJ2-7
v_gene: TRBV2
CDR3nt: TGTGCCAGCCTACTGACAGGGAGTTCCTACGAGCAGTACTTC
CDR3aa: CASLLTGSSYEQYF

d_gene: TRBD2
abundance: once
j_gene: TRBJ2-1
v_gene: TRBV19
CDR3nt: TGTGCCAGTACCCCTCGAGGACTAGCGGGGTCGGATGAGCAGTTCTTC
CDR3aa: CASTPRGLAGSDEQFF

d_gene: TRBD1
abundance: -
j_gene: TRBJ1-1
v_gene: TRBV4-2
CDR3nt: TGTGCCAGCAGCCAAGTGGGACAGGGATCGTCTAGCACTGAAGCTTTCTTT
CDR3aa: CASSQVGQGSSSTEAFF

d_gene: -
abundance: -
j_gene: TRBJ2-1
v_gene: TRBV7-3
CDR3nt: TGTGCCAGCAGCTTCGGTACGAGGGACCCCAATGAGCAGTTCTTC
CDR3aa: CASSFGTRDPNEQFF

d_gene: TRBD1
abundance: once
j_gene: TRBJ2-7
v_gene: TRBV5-1
CDR3nt: TGCGCCAGCAGCTTGGGGGACAGGGGGATGGAGCAGCAGTACTTC
CDR3aa: CASSLGDRGMEQQYF

d_gene: -
abundance: -
j_gene: TRBJ1-5
v_gene: TRBV30
CDR3nt: TGTGCCTGGAGGGCCACTTCAGGCGTTGGTAATCAGCCCCAGCATTTT
CDR3aa: CAWRATSGVGNQPQHF

d_gene: TRBD2
abundance: -
j_gene: TRBJ2-5
v_gene: TRBV30
CDR3nt: TGTGCCTGGGGCGGGAGGCTGAGAGATGAGACCCAGTACTTC
CDR3aa: CAWGGRLRDETQYF

d_gene: TRBD1
abundance: -
j_gene: TRBJ1-1
v_gene: TRBV19
CDR3nt: TGTGCCAGTAGTACGTGGACAGGGGCAAGGAACACTGAAGCTTTCTTT
CDR3aa: CASSTWTGARNTEAFF

d_gene: -
abundance: -
j_gene: TRBJ2-1
v_gene: TRBV5-1
CDR3nt: TGCGCCAGCAGCCAGCAGACCCTCTACAATGAGCAGTTCTTC
CDR3aa: CASSQQTLYNEQFF

d_gene: -
abundance: -
j_gene: TRBJ2-3
v_gene: TRBV4-1
CDR3nt: TGCGCCAGCAGCCAAGTTGAGGCAGATACGCAGTATTTT
CDR3aa: CASSQVEADTQYF

d_gene: TRBD2
abundance: -
j_gene: TRBJ2-1
v_gene: TRBV11-3
CDR3nt: TGTGCCAGCAGCCATGGGACTAGCGGGGGCACTGAGCAGTTCTTC
CDR3aa: CASSHGTSGGTEQFF

d_gene: -
abundance: -
j_gene: TRBJ1-2
v_gene: TRBV29-1
CDR3nt: TGCAGCGTTACCGCCGGTAGCGCCCGTTATGGCTACACCTTC
CDR3aa: CSVTAGSARYGYTF

d_gene: TRBD1
abundance: -
j_gene: TRBJ2-7
v_gene: TRBV11-3
CDR3nt: TGTGCCAGCAGCTTAGGGGACAGCTACGAGCAGTACTTC
CDR3aa: CASSLGDSYEQYF

d_gene: -
abundance: -
j_gene: TRBJ2-3
v_gene: TRBV28
CDR3nt: TGTGCCAGCAGTATATTGGGGGGAGGCACAGATACGCAGTATTTT
CDR3aa: CASSILGGGTDTQYF

d_gene: TRBD1
abundance: -
j_gene: TRBJ2-3
v_gene: TRBV5-3
CDR3nt: TGTGCCAGAAGCCCTACAGGGGATCCAGATACGCAGTATTTT
CDR3aa: CARSPTGDPDTQYF

d_gene: -
abundance: once
j_gene: TRBJ2-5
v_gene: TRBV11-1
CDR3nt: TGTGCCAGCAGCTTTACTCCCGGGGGTATGGAGACCCAGTACTTC
CDR3aa: CASSFTPGGMETQYF

d_gene: -
abundance: -
j_gene: TRBJ2-7
v_gene: TRBV6-1
CDR3nt: TGTGCCAGCAGCCGGGACAAGCACTACGAGCAGTACTTC
CDR3aa: CASSRDKHYEQYF

d_gene: -
abundance: -
j_gene: TRBJ1-5
v_gene: TRBV18
CDR3nt: TGTGCCAGCTCCCCAGGGCGTCAGCCCCAGCATTTT
CDR3aa: CASSPGRQPQHF

d_gene: TRBD1
abundance: -
j_gene: TRBJ2-1
v_gene: TRBV6-5
CDR3nt: TGTGCCAGCAGACCCGGGACAGGGAATGAGCAGTTCTTC
CDR3aa: CASRPGTGNEQFF

d_gene: TRBD1
abundance: -
j_gene: TRBJ2-2
v_gene: TRBV6-1
CDR3nt: TGTGCCAGCATTCGGGACAGGCTGAACACCGGGGAGCTGTTTTTT
CDR3aa: CASIRDRLNTGELFF

d_gene: TRBD2
abundance: -
j_gene: TRBJ2-3
v_gene: TRBV11-2
CDR3nt: TGTGCCAGCAGCGGGGAGGTACTAGCGGGAGTTCATAATCATACGCAGTATTTT
CDR3aa: CASSGEVLAGVHNHTQYF

d_gene: -
abundance: -
j_gene: TRBJ2-7
v_gene: TRBV10-3
CDR3nt: TGTGCCATCAGTGTTTCCCGGCCAGGGTCCTACGAGCAGTACTTC
CDR3aa: CAISVSRPGSYEQYF

d_gene: -
abundance: -
j_gene: TRBJ2-7
v_gene: TRBV15
CDR3nt: TGTGCCACCAGCAGAGACGCCAGGGTTGGAGAGCAGTACTTC
CDR3aa: CATSRDARVGEQYF

d_gene: -
abundance: -
j_gene: TRBJ2-3
v_gene: TRBV30
CDR3nt: TGTGCCTGGAGTGTACGACAGACAGATACGCAGTATTTT
CDR3aa: CAWSVRQTDTQYF

d_gene: -
abundance: -
j_gene: TRBJ2-7
v_gene: TRBV28
CDR3nt: TGTGCCAGCAGTTTGGTTGGGGACGCGGCGTACGAGCAGTACTTC
CDR3aa: CASSLVGDAAYEQYF

d_gene: -
abundance: -
j_gene: TRBJ1-5
v_gene: TRBV7-8
CDR3nt: TGTGCCAGCAGCTTAGGAGGCCCGGTGAAGCCCCAGCATTTT
CDR3aa: CASSLGGPVKPQHF

d_gene: TRBD1
abundance: -
j_gene: TRBJ2-2
v_gene: TRBV4-1
CDR3nt: TGCGCCAGCCGTATGGGACAGGGGGCATCTAACACCGGGGAGCTGTTTTTT
CDR3aa: CASRMGQGASNTGELFF

d_gene: -
abundance: -
j_gene: TRBJ1-5
v_gene: TRBV28
CDR3nt: TGTGCCAGCAGTTTTCCACCCGTTCCACAGGGGCCCCAGCATTTT
CDR3aa: CASSFPPVPQGPQHF

d_gene: -
abundance: once
j_gene: TRBJ2-1
v_gene: TRBV5-1
CDR3nt: TGCGCCAGCAGCACCACAGAGAGCTCCTACAATGAGCAGTTCTTC
CDR3aa: CASSTTESSYNEQFF

d_gene: -
abundance: -
j_gene: TRBJ2-6
v_gene: TRBV7-9
CDR3nt: TGTGCCAGCAGCTTTTCGCCTCGCTCTGGGGCCAACGTCCTGACTTTC
CDR3aa: CASSFSPRSGANVLTF

d_gene: TRBD1
abundance: -
j_gene: TRBJ1-2
v_gene: TRBV4-1
CDR3nt: TGCGCCAGCACCGCCCTCGGACAGGGTGGTGGCTACACCTTC
CDR3aa: CASTALGQGGGYTF

d_gene: -
abundance: -
j_gene: TRBJ2-4
v_gene: TRBV29-1
CDR3nt: TGCAGCGTGAAAACAGGGAGGGCCATTCAGTACTTC
CDR3aa: CSVKTGRAIQYF

d_gene: TRBD1
abundance: -
j_gene: TRBJ2-7
v_gene: TRBV7-3
CDR3nt: TGTGCCAGCAGCCGGACAGGCTCGAGGTACGAGCAGTACTTC
CDR3aa: CASSRTGSRYEQYF

d_gene: TRBD1
abundance: -
j_gene: TRBJ2-5
v_gene: TRBV10-1
CDR3nt: TGCGCCAGCAGTGCCGGACAGGGTATACGTGAGACCCAGTACTTC
CDR3aa: CASSAGQGIRETQYF

d_gene: -
abundance: -
j_gene: TRBJ2-1
v_gene: TRBV7-9
CDR3nt: TGTGCCAGCAGCTTAGTAGCGGATTACAATGAGCAGTTCTTC
CDR3aa: CASSLVADYNEQFF

d_gene: -
abundance: -
j_gene: TRBJ2-2
v_gene: TRBV19
CDR3nt: TGTGCCAGTAGTATCGGGCAGGGGAACACCGGGGAGCTGTTTTTT
CDR3aa: CASSIGQGNTGELFF

d_gene: -
abundance: -
j_gene: TRBJ2-7
v_gene: TRBV5-1
CDR3nt: TGCGCCAGCAGCCAATTACAGAGCTCCTACGAGCAGTACTTC
CDR3aa: CASSQLQSSYEQYF

d_gene: -
abundance: -
j_gene: TRBJ1-5
v_gene: TRBV4-1
CDR3nt: TGCGCCAGCAGCCAAGGTCACGGGGGCGGGGATCAGCCCCAGCATTTT
CDR3aa: CASSQGHGGGDQPQHF

d_gene: -
abundance: -
j_gene: TRBJ2-7
v_gene: TRBV6-1
CDR3nt: TGTGCCAGCAGTTTAAACCGGGACACTGGCTACGAGCAGTACTTC
CDR3aa: CASSLNRDTGYEQYF

d_gene: -
abundance: -
j_gene: TRBJ1-2
v_gene: TRBV5-1
CDR3nt: TGCGCCAGCATGGGATCCCAATTTGGTGGCTACACCTTC
CDR3aa: CASMGSQFGGYTF

d_gene: TRBD1
abundance: -
j_gene: TRBJ2-2
v_gene: TRBV6-6
CDR3nt: TGTGCCAGCAGACGGGGACAGTCGAACACCGGGGAGCTGTTTTTT
CDR3aa: CASRRGQSNTGELFF

d_gene: -
abundance: -
j_gene: TRBJ1-2
v_gene: TRBV27
CDR3nt: TGTGCCAGCAGTCACGGGACGTTTAGGGATGGCTACACCTTC
CDR3aa: CASSHGTFRDGYTF

d_gene: -
abundance: -
j_gene: TRBJ1-5
v_gene: TRBV6-1
CDR3nt: TGTGCCAGCAGAAATACGGTCGGCAATCAGCCCCAGCATTTT
CDR3aa: CASRNTVGNQPQHF

d_gene: TRBD1
abundance: -
j_gene: TRBJ1-1
v_gene: TRBV7-9
CDR3nt: TGTGCCAGCAGATTACAGGGGGGTTGGTCTGAAGCTTTCTTT
CDR3aa: CASRLQGGWSEAFF

d_gene: TRBD1
abundance: -
j_gene: TRBJ1-1
v_gene: TRBV5-4
CDR3nt: TGTGCCAGCAGCCGGGACAGCTTAATGAACACTGAAGCTTTCTTT
CDR3aa: CASSRDSLMNTEAFF

d_gene: -
abundance: -
j_gene: TRBJ1-6
v_gene: TRBV6-1
CDR3nt: TGTGCCAGCAGTGAAAAAGGGGTTCATAATTCACCCCTCCACTTT
CDR3aa: CASSEKGVHNSPLHF

d_gene: -
abundance: -
j_gene: TRBJ2-5
v_gene: TRBV2
CDR3nt: TGTGCCAGCAGCCGGGCAGCCGAAGAGACCCAGTACTTC
CDR3aa: CASSRAAEETQYF

d_gene: -
abundance: -
j_gene: TRBJ1-1
v_gene: TRBV5-1
CDR3nt: TGCGCCAGCAGCTTGGCAGGGAATGGGAACACTGAAGCTTTCTTT
CDR3aa: CASSLAGNGNTEAFF

d_gene: TRBD2
abundance: -
j_gene: TRBJ2-1
v_gene: TRBV9
CDR3nt: TGTGCCAGCAGCGTAGCGGCTCTAGCGGGACCCAATGAGCAGTTCTTC
CDR3aa: CASSVAALAGPNEQFF

d_gene: -
abundance: -
j_gene: TRBJ2-4
v_gene: TRBV19
CDR3nt: TGTGCCAGTAGTATAAATTTGCCGGGACACCAAAACATTCAGTACTTC
CDR3aa: CASSINLPGHQNIQYF